Listed below are T cell receptor beta chains from one sample, sequenced in a study of T cells in Graves' hyperthyroidism and ophthalmopathy. MiXCR, applied by TCRdb to the multiplex PCR reads, yields one record per CDR3 protein. The table shows roughly 180,000 distinct CDR3 sequences, with about 9.4% occurring only once. The sequenced sample consisted of blood. The receptors shown here come from a young woman with Graves' hyperthyroidism that later progressed to Graves' ophthalmopathy. Both conserved end residues are part of each CDR3. The order of the fields is V gene, CDR3 protein.

>TRBV6-1
CASSYRGLEKLFF
>TRBV20-1
CSASGESSYEQYF
>TRBV7-9
CASSLGTGETDTQYF
>TRBV11-2
CASSLVRWRGTEKLFF
>TRBV2
CASSAPTRNEQFF
>TRBV4-2
CASSQARGIGANVLTF
>TRBV28
CATLGTGLIYEQFF
>TRBV30
CAWRIAGDTDTQYF
>TRBV28
CASSLTRETEAFF
>TRBV9
CASSVSFREEGYTF
>TRBV30
CAWKDYLEQFF
>TRBV15
CATSREPGKDEKLFF
>TRBV20-1
CSARQGKHYGYTF
>TRBV20-1
CSAGGTSGSIYEQYF
>TRBV5-4
CASSKPGTGVYNEQFF
>TRBV6-1
CASSSTGVGRGYEQYF
>TRBV7-9
CASSPKGRGAYNEQFF
>TRBV30
CAWSQGTGELFF
>TRBV7-9
CASSHTEILAEQFF
>TRBV7-8
CASSLGRRGNSANYGYTF
>TRBV5-6
CASRPWGGSSEAFF
>TRBV28
CASSPPVAGSQHF
>TRBV6-5
CASSYTLAGDPGVTQYF
>TRBV27
CASSFGSSPPGELFF
>TRBV2
CASLLTEAFF
>TRBV6-1
CASSGWLLDYNEQFF
>TRBV11-2
CASSFGQGVSYEQYF
>TRBV14
CASSPGGSLPRVRHF
>TRBV18
CASLRAYGNTIYF
>TRBV12-3/TRBV12-4
CASRLGRDTPNIQYF
>TRBV9
CASSGGTSGGATDTQYF
>TRBV12-3/TRBV12-4
CASSPRRVGDQPQHF
>TRBV28
CASSFGGLHQPQHF
>TRBV12-3/TRBV12-4
CASSSRDGGNQPQHF
>TRBV28
CASRKGTVLPGYTF
>TRBV19
CASSISEGDNYGYTF
>TRBV2
CASSQLDRGGQPQHF
>TRBV25-1
CATHDDTEAFF
>TRBV7-9
CASSVDGGMAYEQYF
>TRBV4-2
CASSPGLAGALEDEQYF
>TRBV7-2
CASSLDGGLYNEQFF
>TRBV3-1
CASSQVRDNGELFF
>TRBV7-3
CASSLQGADTQYF
>TRBV15
CATSRGGYQETQYF
>TRBV11-1
CASSPGTGGYEQYF
>TRBV9
CASSVVEGAGSSYNEQFF
>TRBV28
CASSAGQGSSEQYF
>TRBV9
CASSVEGSFTGELFF